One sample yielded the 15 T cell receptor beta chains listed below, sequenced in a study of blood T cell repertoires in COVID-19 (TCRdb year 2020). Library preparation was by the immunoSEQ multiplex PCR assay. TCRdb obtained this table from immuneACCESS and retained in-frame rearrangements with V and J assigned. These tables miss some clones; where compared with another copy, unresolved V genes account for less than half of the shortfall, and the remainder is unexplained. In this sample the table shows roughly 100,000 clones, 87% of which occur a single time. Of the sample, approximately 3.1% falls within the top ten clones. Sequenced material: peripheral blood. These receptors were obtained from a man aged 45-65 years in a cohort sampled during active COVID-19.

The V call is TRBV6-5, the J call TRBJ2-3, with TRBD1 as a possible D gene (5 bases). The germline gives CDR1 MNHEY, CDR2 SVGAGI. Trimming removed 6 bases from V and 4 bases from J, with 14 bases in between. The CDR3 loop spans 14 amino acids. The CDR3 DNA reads TGTGCCAGCAGCCAAAGGACAATTCCAGATACGCAGTATTTT. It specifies CASSQRTIPDTQYF.

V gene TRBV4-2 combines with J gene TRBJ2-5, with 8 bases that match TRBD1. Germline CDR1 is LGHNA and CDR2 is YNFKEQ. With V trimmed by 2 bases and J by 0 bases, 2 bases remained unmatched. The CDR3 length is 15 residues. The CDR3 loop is CASSQPGQDQETQYF. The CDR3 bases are TGTGCCAGCAGCCAACCGGGACAGGACCAAGAGACCCAGTACTTC.

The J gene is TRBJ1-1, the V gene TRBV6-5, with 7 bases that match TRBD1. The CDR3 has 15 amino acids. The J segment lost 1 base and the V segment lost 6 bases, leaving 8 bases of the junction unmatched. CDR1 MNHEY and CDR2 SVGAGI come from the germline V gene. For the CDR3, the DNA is TGTGCCAGCAGGTCAGACAGGGCTCAGAACACTGAAGCTTTCTTT. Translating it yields CASRSDRAQNTEAFF.

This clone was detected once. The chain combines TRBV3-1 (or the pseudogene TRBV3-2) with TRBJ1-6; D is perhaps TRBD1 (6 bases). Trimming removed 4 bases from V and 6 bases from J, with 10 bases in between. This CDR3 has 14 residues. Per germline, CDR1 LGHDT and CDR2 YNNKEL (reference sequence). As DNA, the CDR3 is TGTGCCAGCAGCCCGGACAGTTTTAATTCACCCCTCCACTTT. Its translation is CASSPDSFNSPLHF.

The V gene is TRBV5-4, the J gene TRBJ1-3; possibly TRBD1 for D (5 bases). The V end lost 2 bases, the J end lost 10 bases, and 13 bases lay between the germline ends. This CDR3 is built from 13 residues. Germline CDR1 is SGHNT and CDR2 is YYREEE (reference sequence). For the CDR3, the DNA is TGTGCCAGCAGCTTATCCCCCTCAGGGACCATATATTTT. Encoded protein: CASSLSPSGTIYF.

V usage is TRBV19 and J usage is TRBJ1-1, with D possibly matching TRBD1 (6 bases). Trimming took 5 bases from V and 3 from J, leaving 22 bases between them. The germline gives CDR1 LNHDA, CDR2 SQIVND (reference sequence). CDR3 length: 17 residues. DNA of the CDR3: TGTGCCAGTAGTTCCCCGGGGGCGGGGGCAGGGTACACTGAAGCTTTCTTT. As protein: CASSSPGAGAGYTEAFF.

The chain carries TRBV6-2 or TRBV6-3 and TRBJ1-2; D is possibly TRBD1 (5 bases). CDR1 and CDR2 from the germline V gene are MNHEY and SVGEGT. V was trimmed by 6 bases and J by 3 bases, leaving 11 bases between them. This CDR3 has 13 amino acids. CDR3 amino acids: CASSPTGDYGYTF. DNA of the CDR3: TGTGCCAGCAGCCCAACGGGGGACTATGGCTACACCTTC.

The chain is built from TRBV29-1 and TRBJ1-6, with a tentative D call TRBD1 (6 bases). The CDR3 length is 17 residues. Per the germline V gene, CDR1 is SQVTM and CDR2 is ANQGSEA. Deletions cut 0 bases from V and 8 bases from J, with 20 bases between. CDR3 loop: CSVEDQRVGQGYSPLHF. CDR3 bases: TGCAGCGTTGAAGATCAGAGGGTAGGGCAGGGGTATTCACCCCTCCACTTT. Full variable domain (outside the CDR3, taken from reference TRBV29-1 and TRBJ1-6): SAVISQKPSRDICQRGTSLTIQCQVDSQVTMMFWYRQQPGQSLTLIATANQGSEATYESGFVIDKFPISRPNLTFSTLTVSNMSPEDSSIYLCSVEDQRVGQGYSPLHFGNGTRLTVT.

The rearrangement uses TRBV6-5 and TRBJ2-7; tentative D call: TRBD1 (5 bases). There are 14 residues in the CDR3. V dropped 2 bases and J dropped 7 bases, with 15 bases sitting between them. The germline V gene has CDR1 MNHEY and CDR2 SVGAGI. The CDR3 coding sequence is TGTGCCAGCAGTTACGGGGCAGGGATGAGGGAGCAGTACTTC. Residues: CASSYGAGMREQYF.

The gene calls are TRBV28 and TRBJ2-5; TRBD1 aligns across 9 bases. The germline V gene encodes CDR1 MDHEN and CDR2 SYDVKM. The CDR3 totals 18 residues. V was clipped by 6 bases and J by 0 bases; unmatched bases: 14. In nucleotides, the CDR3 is TGTGCCAGCAGCCCAACCGGAACAGGGGGCCTGTACCAAGAGACCCAGTACTTC. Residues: CASSPTGTGGLYQETQYF.

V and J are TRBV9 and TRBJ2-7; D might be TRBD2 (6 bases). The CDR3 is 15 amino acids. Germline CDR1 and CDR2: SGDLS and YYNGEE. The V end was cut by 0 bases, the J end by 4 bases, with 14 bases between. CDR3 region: CASSVGGDAPYEQYF. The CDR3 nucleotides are TGTGCCAGCAGCGTAGGGGGGGACGCTCCGTACGAGCAGTACTTC. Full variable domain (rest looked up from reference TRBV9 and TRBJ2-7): DSGVTQTPKHLITATGQRVTLRCSPRSGDLSVYWYQQSLDQGLQFLIQYYNGEERAKGNILERFSAQQFPDLHSELNLSSLELGDSALYFCASSVGGDAPYEQYFGPGTRLTVT.

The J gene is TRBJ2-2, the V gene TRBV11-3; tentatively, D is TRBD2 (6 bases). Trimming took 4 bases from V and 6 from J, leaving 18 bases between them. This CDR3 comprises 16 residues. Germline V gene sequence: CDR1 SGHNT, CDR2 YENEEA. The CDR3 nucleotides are TGTGCCAGCAGCTCGCGCCGGGACTTCAGCCCCGGGGAGCTGTTTTTT. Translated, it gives CASSSRRDFSPGELFF.

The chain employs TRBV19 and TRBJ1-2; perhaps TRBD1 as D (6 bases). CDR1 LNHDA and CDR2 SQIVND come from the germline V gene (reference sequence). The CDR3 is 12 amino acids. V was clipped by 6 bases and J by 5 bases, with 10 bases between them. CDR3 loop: CASSGGHYGYTF. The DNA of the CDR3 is TGTGCCAGTAGCGGGGGGCATTATGGCTACACCTTC.

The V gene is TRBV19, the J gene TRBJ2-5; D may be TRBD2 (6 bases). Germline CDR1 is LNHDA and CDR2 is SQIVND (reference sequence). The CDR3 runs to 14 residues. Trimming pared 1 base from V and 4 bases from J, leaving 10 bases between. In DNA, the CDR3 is TGTGCCAGTAGTATAGCGCGGGGTGGAGAGACCCAGTACTTC. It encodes CASSIARGGETQYF.

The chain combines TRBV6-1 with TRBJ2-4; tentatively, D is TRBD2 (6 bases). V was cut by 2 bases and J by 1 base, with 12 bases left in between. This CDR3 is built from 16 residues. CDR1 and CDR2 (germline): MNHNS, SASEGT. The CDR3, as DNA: TGTGCCAGCAGTGAAATGGGGGGTGAGGCCAAAAACATTCAGTACTTC. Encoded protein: CASSEMGGEAKNIQYF.